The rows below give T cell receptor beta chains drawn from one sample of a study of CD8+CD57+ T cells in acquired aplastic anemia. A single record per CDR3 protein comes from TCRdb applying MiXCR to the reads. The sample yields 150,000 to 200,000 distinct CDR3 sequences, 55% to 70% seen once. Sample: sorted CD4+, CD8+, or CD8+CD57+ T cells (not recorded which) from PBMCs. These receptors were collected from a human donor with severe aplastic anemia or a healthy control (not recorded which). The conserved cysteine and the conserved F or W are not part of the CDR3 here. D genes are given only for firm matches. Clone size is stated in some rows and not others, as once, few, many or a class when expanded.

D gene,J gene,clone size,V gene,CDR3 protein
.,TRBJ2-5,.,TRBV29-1,SVEGRQYQETQY
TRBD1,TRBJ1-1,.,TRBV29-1,SVAGQGKTEAF
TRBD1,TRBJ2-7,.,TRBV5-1,ASSWTGDEQY
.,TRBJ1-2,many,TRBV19,ASTTPTQGPSYYGYT
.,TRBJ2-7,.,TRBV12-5,ASRSVQSLSEQY
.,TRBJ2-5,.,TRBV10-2,ASSAKSRYQETQY
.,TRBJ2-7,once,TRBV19,ASSMTVVSYEQY
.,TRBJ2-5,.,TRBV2,ASMVRWGETQY
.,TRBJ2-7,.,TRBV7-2,ASSPGAGQWPYEQY
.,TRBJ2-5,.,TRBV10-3,AISESAGETQY
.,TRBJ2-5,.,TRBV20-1,SARDLGGGRETQY
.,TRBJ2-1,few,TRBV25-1,ASSEFVALEQF
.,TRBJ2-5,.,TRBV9,ASSGREAETQY
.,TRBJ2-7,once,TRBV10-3,AIRVEGSPYEQY
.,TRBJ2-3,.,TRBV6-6,ASSYSKVEGGTDTQY
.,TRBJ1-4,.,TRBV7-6,ATLRDNHRRGNEKLF
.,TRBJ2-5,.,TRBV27,ASSLWGDEETQY
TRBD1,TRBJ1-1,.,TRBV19,ASSIRQGETEAF
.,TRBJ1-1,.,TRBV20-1,SAVRGLDTEAF
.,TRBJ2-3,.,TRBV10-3,AIRSVRDTQY
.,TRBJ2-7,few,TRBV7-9,ASSPGPGRSSYEQY
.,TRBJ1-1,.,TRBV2,ASSEGTQITEAF
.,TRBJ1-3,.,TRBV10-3,AISEGAGGNTIY
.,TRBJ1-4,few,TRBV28,ASSLEDRTNEKLF
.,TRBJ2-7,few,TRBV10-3,AISESMALYEQY
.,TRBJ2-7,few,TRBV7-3,ASTIRGGYEQY
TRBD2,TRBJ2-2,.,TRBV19,ASSIPALAGEAGELF
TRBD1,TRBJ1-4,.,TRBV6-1,ARQGALGNEKLF
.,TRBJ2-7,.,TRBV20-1,SAILGYEQY
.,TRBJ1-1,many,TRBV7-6,ASSPTEAF
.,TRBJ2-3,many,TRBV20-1,SAITSTQY
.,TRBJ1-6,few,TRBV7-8,ASSRPNSPLH
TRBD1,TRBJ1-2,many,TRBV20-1,SARQTGGGLSGYT
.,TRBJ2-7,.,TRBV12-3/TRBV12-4,ASSLGRQYEQY
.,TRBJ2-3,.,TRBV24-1,ATSDPWVLTDTQY
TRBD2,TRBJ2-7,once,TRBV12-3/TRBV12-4,ASGGTSGSNEQY
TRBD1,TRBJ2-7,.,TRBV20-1,SARGGRDRRSYEQY
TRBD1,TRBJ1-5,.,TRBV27,ASDPGGSNQPQH